A selection of T cell receptor beta chains follows, all from one sample in a study of CD4 and CD8 cells across lung adenocarcinoma regions. A single record per CDR3 protein comes from TCRdb applying MiXCR to the PCR reads. The sample lists around 16,000 distinct CDR3 sequences, around 55% occurring once. The sequencing input was CD8+ T cells from the center of a lung tumor. These receptors all come from a female donor with lung adenocarcinoma. The CD4 and CD8 labels of this study may be unreliable. The CDR3 runs from the conserved cysteine through the conserved F or W. The D gene is left open where the match is weak. Expanded clones get a size class; other rows say once, few or many, or leave the size out.

d_call: TRBD1; clone_size: few; v_call: TRBV6-5; j_call: TRBJ2-2; cdr3_nt: TGTGCCAGCAGTTTACCCTGGACAGGGGCAACCGGGGAGCTGTTTTTT; cdr3_aa: CASSLPWTGATGELFF
d_call: NA; clone_size: many; v_call: TRBV6-1; j_call: TRBJ2-2; cdr3_nt: TGTGCCAGCGCGGACGGGGGGAACACCGGGGAGCTGTTTTTT; cdr3_aa: CASADGGNTGELFF
d_call: TRBD2; clone_size: many; v_call: TRBV12-3/TRBV12-4; j_call: TRBJ2-1; cdr3_nt: TGTGCCAGCAGTTTGTGGGGGGCGGGGGGGGGGGGCGACAATGAGCAGTTCTTC; cdr3_aa: CASSLWGAGGGGDNEQFF
d_call: NA; clone_size: few; v_call: TRBV6-1; j_call: TRBJ2-1; cdr3_nt: TGTGCCAGCAGTGAGACATCCGGGACCCCGTACAATGAGCAGTTCTTC; cdr3_aa: CASSETSGTPYNEQFF
d_call: TRBD2; clone_size: NA; v_call: TRBV6-5; j_call: TRBJ2-1; cdr3_nt: TGTGCCAGCAGCTTCTCGGGGACTAGCGGCAATGAGCAGTTTTTC; cdr3_aa: CASSFSGTSGNEQFF
d_call: TRBD1; clone_size: many; v_call: TRBV7-6; j_call: TRBJ2-3; cdr3_nt: TGTGCCAGCAGCTTGTGGACAGGCCAGGATACGCAGTATTTT; cdr3_aa: CASSLWTGQDTQYF
d_call: TRBD2; clone_size: NA; v_call: TRBV27; j_call: TRBJ2-5; cdr3_nt: TGTGCCAGCAGTTCCCTTTCCGGGACTAGCGGGGGGGCCAGAGAGACCCAGTACTTC; cdr3_aa: CASSSLSGTSGGARETQYF
d_call: NA; clone_size: NA; v_call: TRBV6-5; j_call: TRBJ2-2; cdr3_nt: TGTGCCAGCAGTTGGGGCCTGAACACCGGGGCGCAGTTTTTT; cdr3_aa: CASSWGLNTGAQFF
d_call: TRBD1; clone_size: medium-sized; v_call: TRBV7-2; j_call: TRBJ2-4; cdr3_nt: TGTGCCAGCAGCCGAGGGCACAGGGGAAATGGAGACATTCAGTACTTC; cdr3_aa: CASSRGHRGNGDIQYF
d_call: NA; clone_size: NA; v_call: TRBV3-1; j_call: TRBJ1-5; cdr3_nt: TGTGCCAGCAGTCGGGACATCAATCAGCCCCAGCATTTT; cdr3_aa: CASSRDINQPQHF
d_call: NA; clone_size: NA; v_call: TRBV6-1; j_call: TRBJ2-3; cdr3_nt: TGTGCCAGTACCTACCGGGGGGCAAGCACAGATACGCAGTATTTT; cdr3_aa: CASTYRGASTDTQYF
d_call: NA; clone_size: NA; v_call: TRBV6-1; j_call: TRBJ2-4; cdr3_nt: TGTGCCAGCAGCCGCCGACCGGGGCGGGGAGCCAAAAACACGCAGTACTTC; cdr3_aa: CASSRRPGRGAKNTQYF